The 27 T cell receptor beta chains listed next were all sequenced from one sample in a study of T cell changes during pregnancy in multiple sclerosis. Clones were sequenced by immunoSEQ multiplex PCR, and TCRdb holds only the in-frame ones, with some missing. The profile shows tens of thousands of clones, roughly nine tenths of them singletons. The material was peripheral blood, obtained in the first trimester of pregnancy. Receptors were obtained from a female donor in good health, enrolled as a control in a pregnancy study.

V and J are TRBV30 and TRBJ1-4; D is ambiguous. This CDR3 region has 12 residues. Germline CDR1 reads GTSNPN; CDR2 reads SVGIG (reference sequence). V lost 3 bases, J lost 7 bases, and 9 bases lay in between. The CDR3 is CAWSARAEKLFF. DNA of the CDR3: TGTGCCTGGAGCGCGAGGGCTGAAAAACTGTTTTTT.

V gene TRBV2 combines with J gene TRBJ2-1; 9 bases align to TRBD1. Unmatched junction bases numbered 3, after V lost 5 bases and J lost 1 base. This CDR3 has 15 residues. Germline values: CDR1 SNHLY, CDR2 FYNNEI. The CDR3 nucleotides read TGTGCCAGCAGTATACAGGGGGCGTCCTACAATGAGCAGTTCTTC. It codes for CASSIQGASYNEQFF.

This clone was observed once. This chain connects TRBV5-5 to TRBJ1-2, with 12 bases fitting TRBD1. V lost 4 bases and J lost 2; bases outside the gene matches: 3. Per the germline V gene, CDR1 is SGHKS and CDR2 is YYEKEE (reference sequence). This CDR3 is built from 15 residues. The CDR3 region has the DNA TGTGCCAGCAGCGGGACAGGGGGCGGCAACTATGGCTACACCTTC. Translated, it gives CASSGTGGGNYGYTF. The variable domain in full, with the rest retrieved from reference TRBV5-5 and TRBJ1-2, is DAGVTQSPTHLIKTRGQQVTLRCSPISGHKSVSWYQQVLGQGPQFIFQYYEKEERGRGNFPDRFSARQFPNYSSELNVNALLLGDSALYLCASSGTGGGNYGYTFGSGTRLTVV.

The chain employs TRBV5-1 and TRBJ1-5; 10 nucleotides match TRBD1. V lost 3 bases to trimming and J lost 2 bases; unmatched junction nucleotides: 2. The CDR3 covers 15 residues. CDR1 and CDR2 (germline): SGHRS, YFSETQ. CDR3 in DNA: TGCGCCAGCAGCTCCGGGACAGGGGGCAATCAGCCCCAGCATTTT. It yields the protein CASSSGTGGNQPQHF.

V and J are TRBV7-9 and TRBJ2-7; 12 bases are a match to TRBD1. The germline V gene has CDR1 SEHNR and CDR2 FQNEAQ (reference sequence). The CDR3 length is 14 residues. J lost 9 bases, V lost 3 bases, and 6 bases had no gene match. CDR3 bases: TGTGCCAGCAGCTTGGGGGGACAGGGGGCGGTGCAGTACTTC. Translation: CASSLGGQGAVQYF. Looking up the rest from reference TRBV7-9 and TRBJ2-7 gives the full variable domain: DTGVSQNPRHKITKRGQNVTFRCDPISEHNRLYWYRQTLGQGPEFLTYFQNEAQLEKSRLLSDRFSAERPKGSFSTLEIQRTEQGDSAMYLCASSLGGQGAVQYFGPGTRLTVT.

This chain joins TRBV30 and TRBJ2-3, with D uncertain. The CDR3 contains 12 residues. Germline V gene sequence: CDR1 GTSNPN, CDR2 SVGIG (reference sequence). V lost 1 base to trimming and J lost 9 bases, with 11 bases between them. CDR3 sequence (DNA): TGTGCCTGGAGTGCCCACGCTGCGACGCAGTATTTT. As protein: CAWSAHAATQYF.

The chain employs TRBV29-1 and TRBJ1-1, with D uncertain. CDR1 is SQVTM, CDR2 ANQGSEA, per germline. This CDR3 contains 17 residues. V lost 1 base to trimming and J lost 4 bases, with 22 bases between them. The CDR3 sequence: CSVEGRRAPSGSTEAFF. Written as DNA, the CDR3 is TGCAGCGTTGAAGGGCGCCGGGCCCCTAGCGGGTCCACTGAAGCTTTCTTT.

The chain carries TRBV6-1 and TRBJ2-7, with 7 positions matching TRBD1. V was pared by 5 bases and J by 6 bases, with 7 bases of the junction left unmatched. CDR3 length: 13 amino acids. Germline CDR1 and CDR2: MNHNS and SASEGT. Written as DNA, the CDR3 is TGTGCCAGCAGTACAACCAGGACAGGCGAGCAGTACTTC. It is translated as CASSTTRTGEQYF.

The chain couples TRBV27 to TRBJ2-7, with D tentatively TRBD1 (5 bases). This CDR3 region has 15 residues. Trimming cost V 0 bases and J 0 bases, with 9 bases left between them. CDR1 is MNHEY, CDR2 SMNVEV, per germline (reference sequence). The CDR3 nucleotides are TGTGCCAGCAGTTTATCGACAGTACCCTCCTACGAGCAGTACTTC. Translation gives CASSLSTVPSYEQYF.

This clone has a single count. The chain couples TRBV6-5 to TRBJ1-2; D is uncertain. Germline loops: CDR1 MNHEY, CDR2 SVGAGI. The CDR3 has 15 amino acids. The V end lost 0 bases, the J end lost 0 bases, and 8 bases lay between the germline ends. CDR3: CASSYSVDTNYGYTF. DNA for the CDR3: TGTGCCAGCAGTTACTCGGTAGATACTAACTATGGCTACACCTTC.

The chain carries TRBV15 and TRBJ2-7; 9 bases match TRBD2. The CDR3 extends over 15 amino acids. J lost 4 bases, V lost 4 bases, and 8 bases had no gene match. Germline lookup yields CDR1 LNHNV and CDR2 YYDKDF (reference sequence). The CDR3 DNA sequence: TGTGCCACCAGCATTATGGCTAGCGGGGTTTACGAGCAGTACTTC. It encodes CATSIMASGVYEQYF.

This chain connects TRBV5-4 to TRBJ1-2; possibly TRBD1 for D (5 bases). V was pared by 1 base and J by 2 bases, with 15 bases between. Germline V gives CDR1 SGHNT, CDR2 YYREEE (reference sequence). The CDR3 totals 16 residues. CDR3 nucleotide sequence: TGTGCCAGCAGCTTGTATAGTACAGGACGAAACTATGGCTACACCTTC. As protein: CASSLYSTGRNYGYTF.

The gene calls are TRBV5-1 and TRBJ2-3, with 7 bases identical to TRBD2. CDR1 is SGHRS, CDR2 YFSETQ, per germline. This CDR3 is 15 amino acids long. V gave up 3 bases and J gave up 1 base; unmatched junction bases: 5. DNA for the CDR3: TGCGCCAGCAGCTCCCAGAGCGGGGGCACAGATACGCAGTATTTT. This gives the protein CASSSQSGGTDTQYF.

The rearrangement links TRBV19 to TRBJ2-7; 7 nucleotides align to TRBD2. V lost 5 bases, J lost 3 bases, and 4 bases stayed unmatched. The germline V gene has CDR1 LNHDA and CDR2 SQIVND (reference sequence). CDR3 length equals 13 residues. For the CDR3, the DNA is TGTGCCAGTAGTCAACCGGGGGGCTACGAGCAGTACTTC. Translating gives CASSQPGGYEQYF. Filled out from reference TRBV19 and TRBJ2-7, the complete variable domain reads DGGITQSPKYLFRKEGQNVTLSCEQNLNHDAMYWYRQDPGQGLRLIYYSQIVNDFQKGDIAEGYSVSREKKESFPLTVTSAQKNPTAFYLCASSQPGGYEQYFGPGTRLTVT.

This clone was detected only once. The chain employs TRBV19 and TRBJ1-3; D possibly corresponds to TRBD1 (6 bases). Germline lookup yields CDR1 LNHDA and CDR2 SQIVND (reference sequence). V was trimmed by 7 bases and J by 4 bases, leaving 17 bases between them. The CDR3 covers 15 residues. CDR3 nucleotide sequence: TGTGCCAGTAACCCTCACAGGGCGGACGGAAACACCATATATTTT. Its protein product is CASNPHRADGNTIYF.

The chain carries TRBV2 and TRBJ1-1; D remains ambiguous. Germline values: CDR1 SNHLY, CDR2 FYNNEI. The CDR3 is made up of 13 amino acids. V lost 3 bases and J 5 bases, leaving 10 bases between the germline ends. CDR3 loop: CASSDSGRTEAFF. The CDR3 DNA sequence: TGTGCCAGCAGTGATTCGGGTCGGACTGAAGCTTTCTTT.

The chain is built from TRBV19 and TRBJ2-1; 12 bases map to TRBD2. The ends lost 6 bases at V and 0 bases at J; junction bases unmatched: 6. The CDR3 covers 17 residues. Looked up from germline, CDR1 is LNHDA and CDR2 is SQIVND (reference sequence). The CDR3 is CASRGLAGPSSYNEQFF. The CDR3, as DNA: TGTGCCAGTAGGGGACTAGCGGGTCCCAGCTCCTACAATGAGCAGTTCTTC.

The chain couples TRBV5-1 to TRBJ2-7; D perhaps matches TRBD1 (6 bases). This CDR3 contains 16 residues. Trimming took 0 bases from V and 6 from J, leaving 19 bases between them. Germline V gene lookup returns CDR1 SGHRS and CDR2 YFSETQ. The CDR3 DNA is TGCGCCAGCAGCTTGGCCCGTGTGCAGGGGTCTGCCGAGCAGTACTTC. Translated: CASSLARVQGSAEQYF.

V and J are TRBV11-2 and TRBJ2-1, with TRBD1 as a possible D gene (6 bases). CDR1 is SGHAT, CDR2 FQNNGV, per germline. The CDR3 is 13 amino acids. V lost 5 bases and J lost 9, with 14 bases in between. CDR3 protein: CASSRDRFFEQFF. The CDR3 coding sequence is TGTGCCAGCAGCCGAGACAGGTTTTTTGAGCAGTTCTTC.

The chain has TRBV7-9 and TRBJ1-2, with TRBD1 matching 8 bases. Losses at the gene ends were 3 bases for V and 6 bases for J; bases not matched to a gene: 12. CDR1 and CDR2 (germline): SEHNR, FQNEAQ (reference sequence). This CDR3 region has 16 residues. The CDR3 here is CASSFTRTDRGDGYTF. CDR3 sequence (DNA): TGTGCCAGCAGCTTCACGCGGACTGACAGGGGCGATGGCTACACCTTC.

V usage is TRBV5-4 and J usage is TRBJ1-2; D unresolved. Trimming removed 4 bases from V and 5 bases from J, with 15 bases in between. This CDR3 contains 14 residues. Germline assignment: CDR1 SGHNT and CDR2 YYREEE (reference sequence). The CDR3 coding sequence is TGTGCCAGCAGCGTGTCAGGTTCCCATTATGGCTACACCTTC. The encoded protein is CASSVSGSHYGYTF.

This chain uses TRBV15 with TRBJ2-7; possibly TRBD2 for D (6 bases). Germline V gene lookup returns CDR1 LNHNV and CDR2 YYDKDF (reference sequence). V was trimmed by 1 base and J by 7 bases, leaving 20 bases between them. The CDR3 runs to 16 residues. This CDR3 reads CATSRVPLASREEQYF. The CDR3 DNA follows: TGTGCCACCAGCAGAGTGCCTCTAGCGAGCAGGGAAGAGCAGTACTTC.

CDR3 amino acids: CASSPQTSSRTDTQYF. CDR3 DNA: TGTGCCAGCAGCCCGCAAACTAGCAGCCGCACAGATACGCAGTATTTT. The chain carries TRBV11-2 and TRBJ2-3; a weak D match, TRBD2 (6 bases). CDR1 is SGHAT and CDR2 is FQNNGV in the germline V gene. With 5 bases removed from V and 1 base from J, the gap between germline ends came to 16 bases. The CDR3 is 16 amino acids.

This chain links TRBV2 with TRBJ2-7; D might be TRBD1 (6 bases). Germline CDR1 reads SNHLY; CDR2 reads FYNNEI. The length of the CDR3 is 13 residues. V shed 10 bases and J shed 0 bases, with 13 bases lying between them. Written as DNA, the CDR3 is TGTGCCACCCTCACAGGGAGCTCCTACGAGCAGTACTTC. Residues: CATLTGSSYEQYF. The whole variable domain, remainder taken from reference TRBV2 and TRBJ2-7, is EPEVTQTPSHQVTQMGQEVILRCVPISNHLYFYWYRQILGQKVEFLVSFYNNEISEKSEIFDDQFSVERPDGSNFTLKIRSTKLEDSAMYFCATLTGSSYEQYFGPGTRLTVT.

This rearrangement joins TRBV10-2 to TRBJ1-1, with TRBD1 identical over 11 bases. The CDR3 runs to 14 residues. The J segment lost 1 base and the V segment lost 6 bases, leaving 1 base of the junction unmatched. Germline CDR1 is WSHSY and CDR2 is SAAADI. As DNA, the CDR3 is TGCGCCAGCAGAGGACAGGGGGCGAACACTGAAGCTTTCTTT. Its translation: CASRGQGANTEAFF.

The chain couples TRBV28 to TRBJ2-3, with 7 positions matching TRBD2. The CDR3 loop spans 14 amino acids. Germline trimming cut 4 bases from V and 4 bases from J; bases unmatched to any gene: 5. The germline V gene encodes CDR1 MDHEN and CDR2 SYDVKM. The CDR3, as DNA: TGTGCCAGCAGTTCCCGCGGGAGTGCAGATACGCAGTATTTT. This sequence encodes CASSSRGSADTQYF.

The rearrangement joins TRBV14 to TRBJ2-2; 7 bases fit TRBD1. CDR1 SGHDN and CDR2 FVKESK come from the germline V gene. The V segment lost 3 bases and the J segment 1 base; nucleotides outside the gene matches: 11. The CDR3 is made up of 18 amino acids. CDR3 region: CASSHRQGAFRNTGELFF. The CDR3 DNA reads TGTGCCAGCAGCCACCGACAGGGAGCGTTCCGGAACACCGGGGAGCTGTTTTTT. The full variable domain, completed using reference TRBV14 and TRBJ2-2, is EAGVTQFPSHSVIEKGQTVTLRCDPISGHDNLYWYRRVMGKEIKFLLHFVKESKQDESGMPNNRFLAERTGGTYSTLKVQPAELEDSGVYFCASSHRQGAFRNTGELFFGEGSRLTVL.